The clone carrying this T cell receptor beta chain has at least ten counts. TCRdb re-called the RT-PCR reads through MiXCR, storing one row per CDR3 protein. The sample shows approximately 720,000 distinct CDR3 sequences, approximately 14% of them seen only once. The germline V gene has CDR1 SGHRS and CDR2 YFSETQ. The V segment lost 4 bases and the J segment 0 bases; nucleotides outside the gene matches: 7. CDR3 size: 15 residues. The J gene is TRBJ2-7, the V gene TRBV5-1; 7 bases are shared with TRBD1. This TCR derives from a female donor in good health, serving as a healthy control. The specimen was memory CD4+ T cells from blood. The CDR3 is CASSTQPGGSYEQYF. The CDR3 DNA reads TGCGCCAGCAGCACCCAGCCAGGGGGCTCCTACGAGCAGTACTTC.